One and the same sample provided the 20 T cell receptor beta chains below, sequenced in a study of a mutant IDH1 vaccine in newly diagnosed glioma. These TCRs' antigens remain unknown. Time point of the sample: week 5, during vaccination. It was 300 ug of mutant IDH1 20-mer peptide that made up each vaccine dose, given with topical imiquimod. The protocol was immunoSEQ multiplex PCR, while the TCRdb copy is restricted to in-frame clones and leaves out a portion. The top ten hold roughly an eighth of the sample, which has about 38,000 clones, roughly 81% seen once. The material sequenced was PBMCs, taken from a glioma patient whose treatment included an IDH1 peptide vaccine. The source is a man over 45 with glioma.

This clone was seen once. V gene TRBV6-5 combines with J gene TRBJ2-1, with 7 bases fitting TRBD2. This CDR3 has 14 amino acids. CDR1 and CDR2 (germline): MNHEY, SVGAGI. V shed 3 bases, J shed 8 bases, and the junction held 7 bases outside the gene matches. CDR3 sequence reads: CASSYAGRGDEQFF. Here the CDR3 DNA reads TGTGCCAGCAGTTATGCGGGGAGGGGTGATGAGCAGTTCTTC.

There are a few counts of this clone. The chain is built from TRBV2 and TRBJ1-1; D is undetermined. In germline, CDR1 is SNHLY, CDR2 FYNNEI. Trimming left V 5 bases short and J 2 bases short, with 9 bases between. The CDR3 runs to 13 residues. The CDR3: CASSLETNTEAFF. CDR3 DNA: TGTGCCAGCAGTTTGGAGACCAACACTGAAGCTTTCTTT.

On this clone: The junction does not match germline at one end; this may be a read error. The rearrangement uses TRBV25-1 and TRBJ2-1; 8 nucleotides align to TRBD2. The CDR3 length is 15 residues. Germline V CDR1 and CDR2: MGHDK, SYGVNS. The CDR3 nucleotides are TGTGCCAGCCGTGAGGCGGGAGGATCCTACAATGAGCAGTTCTTC. Amino acids: CASREAGGSYNEQFF.

The chain couples TRBV5-1 to TRBJ2-1; weak D call: TRBD1 (6 bases). The germline CDR1 and CDR2 sequences are SGHRS and YFSETQ. The CDR3 contains 15 residues. The germline V and J ends were trimmed by 4 bases and 4 bases, with 15 bases remaining between them. CDR3 sequence reads: CASSPQRGKYNEQFF. CDR3 bases: TGCGCCAGCAGCCCCCAGAGGGGGAAATACAATGAGCAGTTCTTC.

V is TRBV6-1 and J is TRBJ2-5; D remains ambiguous. The CDR3 contains 13 residues. CDR1 and CDR2 from the germline V gene are MNHNS and SASEGT. V gave up 6 bases and J gave up 5 bases, with 13 bases separating them. CDR3 protein: CASSQPLAETQYF. DNA for the CDR3: TGTGCCAGCAGCCAACCTCTGGCGGAGACCCAGTACTTC.

V usage is TRBV4-2 and J usage is TRBJ1-3, with D possibly matching TRBD1 (6 bases). Germline V gene data show CDR1 as LGHNA and CDR2 as YNFKEQ. CDR3 size: 15 residues. V lost 4 bases to trimming and J lost 7 bases, with 17 bases between them. The CDR3, as DNA: TGTGCCAGCAGCCGGCAAGGGACAAATGAGAACACCATATATTTT. Translated, it gives CASSRQGTNENTIYF.

The rearrangement links TRBV4-1 to TRBJ2-7; D possibly corresponds to TRBD2 (6 bases). Germline V lookup: CDR1 MGHRA, CDR2 YSYEKL. CDR3 length: 13 residues. Trimming stripped 4 bases from V and 5 bases from J, with 12 bases between. CDR3 in amino acids: CASSPPGVNEQYF. CDR3 in DNA: TGCGCCAGCAGCCCCCCGGGGGTCAACGAGCAGTACTTC.

The rearrangement joins TRBV7-9 to TRBJ2-2; no definite D call. The ends were cut back, 0 bases at V and 6 bases at J, with 5 bases in the middle. Germline V gives CDR1 SEHNR, CDR2 FQNEAQ (reference sequence). The CDR3 totals 13 residues. CDR3 residues: CASSLAGPGELFF. The CDR3 DNA reads TGTGCCAGCAGCTTAGCCGGTCCCGGGGAGCTGTTTTTT.

The count of this clone is one. The V and J genes are TRBV11-3 and TRBJ2-2, with D hard to call. Germline V gene sequence: CDR1 SGHNT, CDR2 YENEEA. Trimming shortened V by 0 bases and J by 0 bases, and 2 bases separated the two germline ends. This CDR3 is built from 14 residues. The DNA for the CDR3 is TGTGCCAGCAGCTTAGAACCGAACACCGGGGAGCTGTTTTTT. Protein product: CASSLEPNTGELFF.

This sequence joins TRBV11-2 and TRBJ1-1; no reliable D call. CDR1 SGHAT and CDR2 FQNNGV come from the germline V gene. Trimming removed 3 bases from V and 6 bases from J, with 11 bases in between. The CDR3 is 13 amino acids. The CDR3, as DNA: TGTGCCAGCAGCTTTAGTCCGGGAGCTGAAGCTTTCTTT. The encoded protein is CASSFSPGAEAFF.

The chain links TRBV5-1 to TRBJ1-2; possibly TRBD1 for D (6 bases). Germline V lookup: CDR1 SGHRS, CDR2 YFSETQ. V gave up 0 bases and J gave up 4 bases, with 13 bases separating them. The CDR3 sequence is 15 residues long. Written as DNA, the CDR3 is TGCGCCAGCAGCTTGGGACAGGATAGGGGCTATGGCTACACCTTC. Its protein product is CASSLGQDRGYGYTF.

The rearrangement joins TRBV9 to TRBJ2-2, with D uncertain. The germline CDR1 and CDR2 sequences are SGDLS and YYNGEE. Trimming pared 4 bases from V and 1 base from J, leaving 17 bases between. The CDR3 is made up of 17 amino acids. The CDR3 is CASSPGQYLVNTGELFF. The DNA for the CDR3 is TGTGCCAGCAGCCCAGGCCAATACCTCGTGAACACCGGGGAGCTGTTTTTT.

The gene calls are TRBV27 and TRBJ2-7; tentatively, D is TRBD1 (5 bases). V was pared by 2 bases and J by 5 bases, with 10 bases between. CDR1 MNHEY and CDR2 SMNVEV come from the germline V gene (reference sequence). This CDR3 has 13 amino acids. The CDR3 spells CASSLNSRDEQYF. For the CDR3, the DNA is TGTGCCAGCAGTTTAAATTCCAGGGACGAGCAGTACTTC.

The chain recombines TRBV29-1 with TRBJ2-7; the D gene is possibly TRBD2 (6 bases). With 5 bases removed from V and 4 bases from J, the gap between germline ends came to 15 bases. CDR1 and CDR2 (germline): SQVTM, ANQGSEA. The CDR3 spans 13 residues. The CDR3, as DNA: TGCAGCGTTTTACCCGGGAGATCGTACGAGCAGTACTTC. Protein: CSVLPGRSYEQYF.

The rearrangement joins TRBV5-1 to TRBJ1-2, with 8 nucleotides matching TRBD1. CDR3 length: 14 residues. V was pared by 2 bases and J by 10 bases, with 10 bases of the junction left unmatched. In germline, CDR1 is SGHRS, CDR2 YFSETQ. The CDR3 loop is CASSLGHQGADYTF. The CDR3 nucleotides are TGCGCCAGCAGCTTAGGTCATCAGGGGGCGGACTACACCTTC.

The V call is TRBV30, the J call TRBJ1-6; 7 nucleotides match TRBD1. V dropped 3 bases and J dropped 9; count of bases not matched to a gene: 11. The CDR3 runs 15 residues. Germline lookup yields CDR1 GTSNPN and CDR2 SVGIG (reference sequence). In DNA, the CDR3 is TGTGCCTGGAGCCCCCCCAGGACAGGCATTTCACCCCTCCACTTT. It encodes CAWSPPRTGISPLHF.

The chain recombines TRBV28 with TRBJ1-1; D gene ambiguous. The V gene lost 3 bases and the J gene lost 1 base, with 12 bases spanning the gap. Germline V lookup: CDR1 MDHEN, CDR2 SYDVKM. The CDR3 has 15 residues. The CDR3 region is CASSFPGPPNTEAFF. The CDR3 nucleotides read TGTGCCAGCAGTTTCCCCGGTCCCCCGAACACTGAAGCTTTCTTT.

The chain employs TRBV20-1 and TRBJ2-7; D is undetermined. V dropped 5 bases and J dropped 3 bases, with 8 bases sitting between them. The CDR3 has 11 residues. Germline-derived CDR1 and CDR2 are DFQATT and SNEGSKA (reference sequence). DNA for the CDR3: TGCAGTGCTCGAGGATACTACGAGCAGTACTTC. Its protein product is CSARGYYEQYF.

This clone was picked up a small number of times. The rearrangement uses TRBV5-1 and TRBJ2-1; TRBD1 aligns across 9 bases. Trimming cost V 2 bases and J 4 bases; bases outside gene matches: 4. Germline values: CDR1 SGHRS, CDR2 YFSETQ. This CDR3 has 15 amino acids. Written as DNA, the CDR3 is TGCGCCAGCAGCTTCGGGACAGGGTTTTACAATGAGCAGTTCTTC. Its translation: CASSFGTGFYNEQFF.

The CDR3 reads CASSFGQNTEAFF. In DNA, the CDR3 is TGTGCCAGCAGTTTCGGGCAGAACACTGAAGCTTTCTTT. V usage is TRBV6-1 and J usage is TRBJ1-1; no reliable D call. The CDR3 is made up of 13 amino acids. Trimming removed 5 bases at V and 1 base at J, with 8 bases between. Germline loops: CDR1 MNHNS, CDR2 SASEGT.